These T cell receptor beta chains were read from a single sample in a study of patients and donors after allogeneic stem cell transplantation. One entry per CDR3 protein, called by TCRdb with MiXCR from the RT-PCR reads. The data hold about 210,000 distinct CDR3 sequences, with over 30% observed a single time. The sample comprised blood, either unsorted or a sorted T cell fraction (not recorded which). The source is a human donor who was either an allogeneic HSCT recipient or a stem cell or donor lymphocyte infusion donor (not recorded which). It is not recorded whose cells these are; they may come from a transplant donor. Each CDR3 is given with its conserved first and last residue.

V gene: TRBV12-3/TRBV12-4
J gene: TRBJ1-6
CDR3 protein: CASSLALPGQGNSPLHF

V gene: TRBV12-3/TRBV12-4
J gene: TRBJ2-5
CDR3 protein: CASSLAAGAQETQYF

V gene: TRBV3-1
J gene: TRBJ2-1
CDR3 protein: CASSPHRTSGDNEQFF

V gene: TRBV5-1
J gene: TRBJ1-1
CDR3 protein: CATKQAMNTEAFF

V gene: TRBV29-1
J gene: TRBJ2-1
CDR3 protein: CSVVPGAYNEQFF

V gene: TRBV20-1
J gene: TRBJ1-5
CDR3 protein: CSAPNPGQPQHF

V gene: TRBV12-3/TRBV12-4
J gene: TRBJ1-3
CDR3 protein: CASSSHGTGSGNTIYF

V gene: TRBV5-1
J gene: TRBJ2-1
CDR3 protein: CASRGLAPTNEQFF

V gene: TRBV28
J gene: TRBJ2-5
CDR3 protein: CASSLLSLAGEETQYF

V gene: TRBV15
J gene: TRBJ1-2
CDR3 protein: CATSRAPRGNYGYTF

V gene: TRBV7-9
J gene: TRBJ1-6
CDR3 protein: CASSLQGSSNSPLHF

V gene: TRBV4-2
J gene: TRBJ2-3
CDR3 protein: CASSQALAGGLDTQYF

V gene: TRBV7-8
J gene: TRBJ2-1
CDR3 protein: CASSLAMGKQFF

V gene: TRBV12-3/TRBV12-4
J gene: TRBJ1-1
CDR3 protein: CASSLREGLYAFF

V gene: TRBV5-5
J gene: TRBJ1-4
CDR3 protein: CASSLAGTPNEKLFF

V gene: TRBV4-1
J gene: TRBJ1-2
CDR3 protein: CASSQDGQASSSDYGYTF

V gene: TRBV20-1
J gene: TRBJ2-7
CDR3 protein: CSARDPTAPRYEQYF

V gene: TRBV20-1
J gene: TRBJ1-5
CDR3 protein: CSATSRERDNQPQHF

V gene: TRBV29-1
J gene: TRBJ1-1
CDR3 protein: CSVAQGWYTEAFF

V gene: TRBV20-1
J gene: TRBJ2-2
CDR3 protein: CSARAGAGELFF

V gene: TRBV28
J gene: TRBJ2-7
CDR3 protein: CASSKGQGTYEQYF